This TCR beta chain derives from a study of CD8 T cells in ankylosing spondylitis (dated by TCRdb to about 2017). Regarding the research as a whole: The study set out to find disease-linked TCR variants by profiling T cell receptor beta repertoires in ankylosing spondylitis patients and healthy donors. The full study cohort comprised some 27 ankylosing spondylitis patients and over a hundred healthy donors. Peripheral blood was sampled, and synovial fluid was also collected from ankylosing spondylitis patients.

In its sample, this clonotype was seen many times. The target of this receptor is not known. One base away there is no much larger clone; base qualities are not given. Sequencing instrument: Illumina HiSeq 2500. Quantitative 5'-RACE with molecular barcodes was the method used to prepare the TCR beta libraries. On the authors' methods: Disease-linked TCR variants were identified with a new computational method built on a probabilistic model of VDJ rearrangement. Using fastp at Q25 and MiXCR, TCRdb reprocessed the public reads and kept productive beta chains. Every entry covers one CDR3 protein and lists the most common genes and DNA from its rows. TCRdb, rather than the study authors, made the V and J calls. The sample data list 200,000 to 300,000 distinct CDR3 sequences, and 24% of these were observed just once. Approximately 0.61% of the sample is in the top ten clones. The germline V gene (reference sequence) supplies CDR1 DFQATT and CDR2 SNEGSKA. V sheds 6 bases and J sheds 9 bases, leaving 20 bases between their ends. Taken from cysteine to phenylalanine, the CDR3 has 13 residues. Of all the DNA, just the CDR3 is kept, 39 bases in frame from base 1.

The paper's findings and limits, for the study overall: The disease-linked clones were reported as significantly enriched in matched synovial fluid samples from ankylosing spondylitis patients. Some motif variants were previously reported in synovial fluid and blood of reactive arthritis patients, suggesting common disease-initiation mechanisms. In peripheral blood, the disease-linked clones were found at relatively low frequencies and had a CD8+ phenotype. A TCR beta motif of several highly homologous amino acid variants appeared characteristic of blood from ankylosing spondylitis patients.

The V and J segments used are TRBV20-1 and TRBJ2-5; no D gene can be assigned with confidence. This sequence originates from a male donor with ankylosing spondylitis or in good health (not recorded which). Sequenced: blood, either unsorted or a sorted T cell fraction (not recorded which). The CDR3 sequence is CSAARQPRYSQYF. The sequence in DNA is TGCAGTGCAGCTCGACAACCTCGCTATTCCCAGTACTTC.